Each of the 22 T cell receptor beta chains below was sequenced from the same sample in a study of T cells in Graves' hyperthyroidism and ophthalmopathy. RNA transcripts provided the source from which TCR beta CDR3 regions were amplified. Initially, a first-round RT-PCR of the TCR CDR3 employed the HTBI primer set. Using its own MiXCR run on the multiplex PCR reads, TCRdb lists one record per CDR3 protein. The repertoire holds 640,000 or so distinct CDR3 sequences, with over 12% as singletons. The material sequenced was blood. All receptors come from a woman aged 40 to 50 with Graves' ophthalmopathy.

This clonotype came up once. The V and J genes are TRBV15 and TRBJ1-2; possible D gene TRBD1, 6 bases. Germline V gene sequence: CDR1 LNHNV, CDR2 YYDKDF (reference sequence). V lost 5 bases and J lost 5, with 15 bases in between. There are 14 residues in the CDR3. CDR3 sequence: CATSPLGGTYGYTF. The CDR3 DNA is TGTGCCACCAGCCCCCTGGGGGGGACATATGGCTACACCTTC.

This clonotype was recorded at least ten times. As DNA, the CDR3 is TGTGCCAGCAGTTCTACAGGGGGCCAGTGGAACACCATATATTTT. Translating gives CASSSTGGQWNTIYF. V is TRBV7-2 and J is TRBJ1-3; 9 bases align to TRBD1. Unmatched junction bases numbered 10, after V lost 6 bases and J lost 7 bases. CDR3 length: 15 amino acids. Germline V gene data show CDR1 as SGHTA and CDR2 as FQGNSA.

The sample holds many counts of this clonotype. The V call is TRBV6-2 or TRBV6-3, the J call TRBJ2-7; maybe TRBD2 (6 bases). Trimming took 6 bases from V and 3 from J, leaving 15 bases between them. CDR1 is MNHEY and CDR2 is SVGEGT in the germline V gene. The CDR3 has 14 residues. The chain's CDR3 is CASSTEGLGYEQYF. CDR3 in DNA: TGTGCCAGCAGCACGGAGGGACTCGGCTACGAGCAGTACTTC.

This clonotype showed up many times. The V call is TRBV2, the J call TRBJ1-2, with D possibly being TRBD1 (5 bases). Germline V gene lookup returns CDR1 SNHLY and CDR2 FYNNEI. Deletions cut 1 base from V and 5 bases from J, with 11 bases between. The CDR3 contains 14 residues. Written as DNA, the CDR3 is TGTGCCAGCAGTGAAGGGGCAGGGTCATATGGCTACACCTTC. It codes for CASSEGAGSYGYTF.

This clonotype was recorded many times. The rearrangement uses TRBV7-2 and TRBJ1-1; D uncertain. Trimming removed 0 bases at V and 8 bases at J, with 10 bases between. The germline CDR1 and CDR2 sequences are SGHTA and FQGNSA. The CDR3 loop spans 13 amino acids. The DNA for the CDR3 is TGTGCCAGCAGCTTAGCGAGGGTGGCGGAAGCTTTCTTT. Amino acids: CASSLARVAEAFF. Looking up the rest from reference TRBV7-2 and TRBJ1-1 gives the full variable domain: GAGVSQSPSNKVTEKGKDVELRCDPISGHTALYWYRQSLGQGLEFLIYFQGNSAPDKSGLPSDRFSAERTGGSVSTLTIQRTQQEDSAVYLCASSLARVAEAFFGQGTRLTVV.

The chain carries TRBV20-1 and TRBJ2-7; TRBD2 agrees at 10 bases. With 4 bases clipped from V and 4 bases from J, the junction kept 10 bases outside the gene matches. This CDR3 comprises 15 residues. Looked up from germline, CDR1 is DFQATT and CDR2 is SNEGSKA (reference sequence). CDR3 DNA: TGCAGTGCTACTCCCCAAGCGGGAGGGAAATACGAGCAGTACTTC. Encoded protein: CSATPQAGGKYEQYF.

This clonotype was seen only once. This could be a read error, since a much larger clone is one nucleotide away. The chain is built from TRBV27 and TRBJ1-5, with a possible D match to TRBD1 (5 bases). Looked up from germline, CDR1 is MNHEY and CDR2 is SMNVEV (reference sequence). The CDR3 runs 13 residues. V was cut by 4 bases and J by 5 bases, with 9 bases left in between. CDR3: CASSWGCDQPQHF. CDR3 nucleotide sequence: TGTGCCAGCAGTTGGGGGTGCGATCAGCCCCAGCATTTT.

This clonotype has a handful of counts. The chain couples TRBV7-9 to TRBJ1-1; 9 bases are shared with TRBD1. The CDR3 consists of 13 residues. Germline CDR1 is SEHNR and CDR2 is FQNEAQ (reference sequence). The ends lost 7 bases at V and 7 bases at J; junction bases unmatched: 7. The DNA of the CDR3 is TGTGCCAGCACCCACCGGACAGGGGATGAAGCTTTCTTT. Encoded protein: CASTHRTGDEAFF.

This clonotype was seen a few times. The chain uses TRBV6-1 and TRBJ1-1; D is unresolved. The CDR3 sequence is 13 residues long. Germline CDR1 is MNHNS and CDR2 is SASEGT. V lost 1 base, J lost 4 bases, and 7 bases lay in between. Written as DNA, the CDR3 is TGTGCCAGCAGTGAAGTACGCTCCACTGAAGCTTTCTTT. Amino acids: CASSEVRSTEAFF.

This sequence joins TRBV5-1 and TRBJ2-2, with D perhaps matching TRBD2 (5 bases). Trimming left V 7 bases short and J 4 bases short, with 17 bases between. Per the germline V gene, CDR1 is SGHRS and CDR2 is YFSETQ. There are 15 residues in the CDR3. CDR3 coding DNA: TGCGCCAGCCACCGGGATGCCCTACCCACCGGGGAGCTGTTTTTT. Translation: CASHRDALPTGELFF.

The chain recombines TRBV29-1 with TRBJ2-7, with 7 bases that match TRBD1. The CDR3 totals 13 residues. The ends lost 4 bases at V and 3 bases at J; junction bases unmatched: 6. Germline lookup yields CDR1 SQVTM and CDR2 ANQGSEA. CDR3 amino acids: CSVGQGTFYEQYF. As DNA, the CDR3 is TGCAGCGTTGGACAGGGCACCTTCTACGAGCAGTACTTC.

This clonotype was observed at least ten times. The chain joins TRBV18 to TRBJ2-6; TRBD1 is a possible D gene (6 bases). Germline CDR1 KGHSH, CDR2 LQKENI. V lost 8 bases and J 2 bases, leaving 10 bases between the germline ends. This CDR3 is built from 14 residues. The CDR3 loop reads CASSPGAGANVLTF. Here the CDR3 DNA reads TGTGCCAGCAGTCCAGGGGCTGGGGCCAACGTCCTGACTTTC.

This clonotype was seen only a few times. Just one base apart from a much larger clone, this may be a read error. The chain joins TRBV12-3 or TRBV12-4 to TRBJ1-5; 7 nucleotides match TRBD1. Trimming at V came to 4 bases and at J to 2 bases, leaving 5 bases not matched to a gene. This CDR3 contains 15 residues. Here the CDR3 reads CASSSEGGGNQPQHF. The CDR3 DNA is TGTGCCAGCAGTTCGGAAGGGGGCGGCAATCAGCCCCAGCATTTT.

This clonotype was recorded many times. The CDR3 loop reads CSAREASGGIHEQYF. The DNA of the CDR3 is TGCAGTGCTAGAGAGGCTAGCGGGGGCATACACGAGCAGTACTTC. The chain couples TRBV20-1 to TRBJ2-7; TRBD2 matches at 10 bases. Looked up from germline, CDR1 is DFQATT and CDR2 is SNEGSKA (reference sequence). This CDR3 comprises 15 residues. The trim removed 0 bases at V and 5 bases at J, leaving 7 bases unmatched.

This clonotype was picked up many times. V and J are TRBV28 and TRBJ2-3; D remains ambiguous. The ends were cut back, 1 base at V and 0 bases at J, with 8 bases in the middle. CDR1 is MDHEN, CDR2 SYDVKM, per germline. The CDR3 extends over 15 amino acids. The CDR3 DNA reads as TGTGCCAGCAGTTTATCCCCCGACAGCACAGATACGCAGTATTTT. Residues: CASSLSPDSTDTQYF. The entire variable domain, with the rest obtained from reference TRBV28 and TRBJ2-3, is as follows: DVKVTQSSRYLVKRTGEKVFLECVQDMDHENMFWYRQDPGLGLRLIYFSYDVKMKEKGDIPEGYSVSREKKERFSLILESASTNQTSMYLCASSLSPDSTDTQYFGPGTRLTVL.

The genes are TRBV6-2 or TRBV6-3 and TRBJ2-2; D unresolved. Germline values: CDR1 MNHEY, CDR2 SVGEGT. CDR3 length: 11 residues. V lost 7 bases and J lost 6, with 6 bases in between. CDR3 region: CASNTPGELFF. In DNA form, the CDR3 reads TGTGCCAGCAATACCCCCGGGGAGCTGTTTTTT.

V gene TRBV20-1 combines with J gene TRBJ2-5, with TRBD2 identical over 10 bases. Unmatched junction bases numbered 11, after V lost 5 bases and J lost 2 bases. This CDR3 is 16 amino acids long. In germline, CDR1 is DFQATT, CDR2 SNEGSKA (reference sequence). CDR3 amino acids: CSARGPGLALQETQYF. In DNA form, the CDR3 reads TGCAGTGCTCGAGGCCCGGGACTAGCGCTACAAGAGACCCAGTACTTC.

This clonotype was seen more than once but under ten times. The chain joins TRBV6-2 or TRBV6-3 to TRBJ2-5; D might be TRBD2 (6 bases). Per germline, CDR1 MNHEY and CDR2 SVGEGT. The CDR3 is 14 residues long. V lost 6 bases and J lost 3, with 14 bases in between. The CDR3: CASSPGGNEETQYF. CDR3 coding DNA: TGTGCCAGCAGCCCCGGAGGGAACGAAGAGACCCAGTACTTC.

This clonotype was counted ten times or more. This rearrangement joins TRBV7-2 to TRBJ1-1; D gene ambiguous. The length of the CDR3 is 15 residues. V dropped 1 base and J dropped 3 bases, with 12 bases sitting between them. Germline V gene sequence: CDR1 SGHTA, CDR2 FQGNSA. The CDR3 DNA sequence: TGTGCCAGCAGCTTAGGTGTCCTGTCGGACACTGAAGCTTTCTTT. As protein: CASSLGVLSDTEAFF.

A few counts support this clonotype. The chain is built from TRBV7-8 and TRBJ1-4, with 7 nucleotides matching TRBD1. The J segment lost 8 bases and the V segment lost 4 bases, leaving 10 bases of the junction unmatched. This CDR3 is 15 amino acids long. Per the germline V gene, CDR1 is SGHVS and CDR2 is FQNEAQ. In DNA form, the CDR3 reads TGTGCCAGCAGCTCCCGATCGGACAGGCCGGAAAAACTGTTTTTT. Its translation is CASSSRSDRPEKLFF. Based on the CDR3 plus reference TRBV7-8 and TRBJ1-4, the full variable domain is GAGVSQSPRYKVAKRGQDVALRCDPISGHVSLFWYQQALGQGPEFLTYFQNEAQLDKSGLPSDRFFAERPEGSVSTLKIQRTQQEDSAVYLCASSSRSDRPEKLFFGSGTQLSVL.

This clonotype was seen many times. This chain links TRBV28 with TRBJ1-1; D is perhaps TRBD1 (5 bases). Trimming removed 9 bases from V and 6 bases from J, with 11 bases in between. Germline-derived CDR1 and CDR2 are MDHEN and SYDVKM. The CDR3 is 11 residues long. The CDR3 bases are TGTGCCAGTCTCAGGGCCCCTGAAGCTTTCTTT. This codes for CASLRAPEAFF.

There are a few counts of this clonotype. The chain is built from TRBV28 and TRBJ2-6, with D tentatively TRBD1 (5 bases). V was cut by 5 bases and J by 12 bases, with 14 bases left in between. Germline V gene data show CDR1 as MDHEN and CDR2 as SYDVKM. The CDR3 has 13 amino acids. The CDR3 bases are TGTGCCAGCAGTCTTACCAGGGCATTCGTCCTGACTTTC. It specifies CASSLTRAFVLTF. Combining the CDR3 with reference TRBV28 and TRBJ2-6 gives the whole variable domain DVKVTQSSRYLVKRTGEKVFLECVQDMDHENMFWYRQDPGLGLRLIYFSYDVKMKEKGDIPEGYSVSREKKERFSLILESASTNQTSMYLCASSLTRAFVLTFGAGSRLTVL.